Sequencing of this TCR beta chain was carried out in a study of T cell changes during pregnancy in multiple sclerosis. Repertoires were generated with immunoSEQ multiplex PCR, while TCRdb's copy carries only in-frame clones and drops some. In the table there are about 60,000 clones, roughly 92% of which are singletons. The germline V gene has CDR1 MNHEY and CDR2 SVGAGI. The CDR3 spans 14 residues. The J segment lost 1 base and the V segment lost 5 bases, leaving 2 bases of the junction unmatched. The chain uses TRBV6-5 and TRBJ2-7; 10 positions agree with TRBD2. The sequencing here drew on CD8+ T cells from peripheral blood mononuclear cells, taken in the second trimester of pregnancy. The source is a female donor with multiple sclerosis, enrolled in a pregnancy study. The CDR3 loop reads CASSLAGVSYEQYF. DNA for the CDR3: TGTGCCAGCAGTCTAGCGGGAGTGTCCTACGAGCAGTACTTC.